This TCR beta chain stems from a study of cytomegalovirus exposure and HLA in healthy donors (dated by TCRdb to about 2017). As for the study more broadly: According to an earlier analysis of 550 to 700 of the donors, about 179 million T cells yielded roughly 110 million unique TCR beta sequences and around 300 Gb of sequence data. The study used immunosequencing to profile the T cell repertoires of approximately 640 subjects and linked those repertoires to cytomegalovirus serostatus. Besides the first cohort of 666 subjects, a separate validation cohort made up of over 95 different subjects was used. Class I and class II HLA loci were covered by the typing at four-digit resolution. In an earlier analysis of roughly 600 of the donors, high-throughput TCR beta sequencing was used to judge whether each TCR beta V gene segment behaved as functional or pseudogenic. To study patterns of TCR occurrence, a later analysis re-analyzed previously published TCR beta repertoires from hundreds of donors and added high-resolution HLA genotyping. To predict cytomegalovirus infection status, the study combined high-throughput TCR immunosequencing, statistical association of individual TCRs with disease status, and machine learning. The number of typed donors differed by locus: roughly 620-640 for A, B, C, DRB1 and DQB1; 522 for DQA1; 606 for DPA1; and some 430 for DPB1. The study aimed to test whether signatures of past pathogen exposure could be identified by cataloging public T cell receptors. All discovery cohort repertoires had been generated on a single sequencing platform. Genome-wide SNP genotypes for about 65% of the 666 donors were used in a later genetic analysis, which treated that subset as a discovery cohort. Of the 350 to 400 genotyped donors, roughly 80% fell in the genetic ancestry cluster associated with self-reported Caucasian donors. Roughly five DR-DQ haplotypes were treated as single units for association and clustering because of strong linkage in the cohort. About 310 gigabases of sequencing data and 70 million to 85 million unique TCR sequences were included in an early release covering roughly 600 HLA-typed donors. Donor age, sex, ethnicity and CMV serostatus were compiled together with the repertoire data. In the later analysis, no new phenotypic data were used to find candidate immune exposures; instead, reliance was placed on TCR beta sequences and their occurrence across donors. On average, around 200,000 unique TCR beta nucleotide sequences were sequenced per donor among 350 to 400 genotyped donors of the cohort, with 15% to 20% of those sequences being non-productive. Results the study describes overall, beyond this receptor: Compared with the 666-donor mean, donors in an Asian-associated ancestry cluster had fewer N-insertions in productive TCRs, according to a later genetic analysis. An earlier analysis of around 600 of the donors showed that most TCR beta V segments appeared in productive rearrangements either about 87% or about 30% of the time, which broadly matched IMGT annotations. For the cohort, immune exposure information was limited to CMV serostatus. Linkage disequilibrium might explain the correlated functional status among segregating V segments, but an unknown experimental factor could not be ruled out. A further reported finding was that TCR beta sequences accurately predicted the HLA-A and HLA-B alleles for most subjects in the first cohort. Because HLA typing was missing for some donors at each locus, association tests included only the typed subset. Across donors, most TCR sequences were observed very rarely, whereas some public TCRs were present in many individuals. Most CMV-associated TCR beta chains appeared to be HLA-restricted in a later analysis, and the HLA associations seemed to be driven largely by CMV exposure. In a later analysis, HLA-associated TCR beta chains showed more clonal expansion and lower generation probabilities than non-associated chains that were equally common. In vitro tests confirmed that a few of the cytomegalovirus-associated TCR beta chains recognize cytomegalovirus antigens. Because the 87-base-pair reads could not distinguish some IMGT-functional V segments, including TRBV6-2 and TRBV6-3, those segments were excluded. According to the authors, the approach could potentially be generalized to other disease states and immunological phenotypes. A total of 150 to 200 TCR beta chains were listed by the study as associated with cytomegalovirus. In a later genetic analysis, a missense DCLRE1C variant was associated with V-gene and J-gene trimming of TCR beta chains, and the association was replicated in an independent cohort. The presence/absence analyses assumed that sequencing depth was roughly uniform across donors, and that assumption may not be true. Over 15 rarely observed V segments, including chromosome 9 orphons, were excluded from the earlier analysis of about 610 of the donors because counts were too low. A later analysis found that TCR association rates varied across HLA loci, with DRB1 alleles showing the most associated TCRs and HLA-C alleles the fewest. Only TCR beta chains were sequenced in this cohort, and the absence of alpha or paired-chain data limited detectable features. Cytomegalovirus status was reported to be diagnosed by the classifier with high specificity and sensitivity in both the original and validation cohorts. In a later analysis, 16,951 TCR beta sequences were associated with specific HLA alleles at a false discovery rate of 0.05. Strong co-occurrence of HLA alleles, especially DR and DQ, made assigning TCR associations to individual alleles difficult. According to a later analysis, parvovirus B19, influenza, CMV and Epstein-Barr virus appeared linked to several top co-occurrence clusters. A cluster of highly shared sequence variants was judged likely to be a technical artifact of the sequencing pipeline.

The library came from the immunoSEQ multiplex PCR assay. A mixture of 60 forward primers for TCR Vbeta segments and 13 reverse primers for TCR Jbeta segments was used in the multiplex PCR. The CDR3 region of rearranged TCR beta genes was amplified from genomic DNA with a multiplex PCR assay. The Illumina HiSeq System was used to sequence the amplified TCR beta libraries as 87-base-pair reads. As for how the authors treated the data: A later analysis counted about 80 million unique TCR beta chains across the approximately 700 repertoires, and roughly 11 million of these chains were shared by at least two donors. A nearest-neighbor algorithm error-corrected the raw reads and collapsed the reads into unique sequences, merging closely related sequences to remove PCR and sequencing errors. V, D and J gene segments were assigned by aligning CDR3 sequences to IMGT reference sequences. For a sequence to be retained, at least a six-nucleotide match to both a V gene segment and a J gene segment was required. A rearrangement was called productive if the CDR3 had no stop codons and remained in frame with V and J, and every other rearrangement was called non-productive. CDR3 was defined by IMGT convention, running from the second conserved V-encoded cysteine to the conserved J-encoded phenylalanine. The earlier analysis of 550 to 650 of the donors excluded any sequence lacking an unambiguous match to a single V gene segment. An earlier analysis of about 590 of the donors classified V segments as functional when productive rearrangements were above 56.7% and as segregating when the standard deviation between donors was above 5%. A statistical classification framework was built for diagnosing cytomegalovirus status from the catalog of TCR beta chain sequences. In a later analysis, V and J genes were assigned by comparing TCR nucleotide sequences against IMGT/GENE-DB human TR gene sequences. In a later analysis, CDR3 sequences and most-parsimonious VDJ recombination scenarios were assigned using the TCRdist pipeline. In a later analysis, each TCR beta chain was defined by its CDR3 amino acid sequence together with its V-gene family, and reads without a unique V-gene family were excluded. In a later analysis, 450 to 600 highly shared, low-generation-probability nucleotide sequences were removed to address suspected cross-contamination and a sequencing artifact. In a later analysis, a clonal expansion index was calculated for each public chain from normalized within-repertoire ranks of inferred template counts. In a later analysis, generation probabilities were computed using a VDJ recombination model fitted to out-of-frame rearrangements, and the results were checked against IGoR. In a later analysis, hypergeometric tests were used to score TCR-TCR, TCR-HLA and TCR-CMV co-occurrence, with a repertoire-size bias correction applied to TCR pairs. To estimate false discovery rates, a later analysis permuted the HLA or CMV assignments 20 times. In a later analysis, co-occurring TCRs were grouped with DBSCAN, and TCRdist sequence similarity was added when clustering was performed within HLA-allele-positive subsets. For co-occurrence clustering, repertoires with fewer than 30,000 or more than 120,000 public chains were excluded, along with 4 to 6 repertoires with anomalous nucleotide sharing. TCRdb retrieved this table from immuneACCESS and kept in-frame rearrangements only. Not all clones are present; in checked studies, unresolved V genes account for under half, and no reason is known for the remainder. Clonal size and the V and J genes are those of that table, whereas D and trimming came from the DNA. The sample contains some 140,000 clones, 70% to 85% of them found a single time. The ten largest clones add up to under 2.5% of the sample.

CDR1 and CDR2 are read off the germline V gene as SGHDN and FVKESK. The CDR3 spans 13 residues, from the cysteine through the phenylalanine. The DNA shown is the 39-base CDR3, in frame from base 1. V is reduced by 4 bases and J by 14 bases, leaving a spacing of 15 bases between them. This clone was seen only a few times. What antigen it recognizes has not been identified. No quality values exist for individual bases; no much larger clone is one base distant. The cohort consisted of hundreds of healthy bone marrow donors. At the time of sampling, all cohort members were nominally healthy, though unrecorded immune exposures were likely present. The donor was CMV seronegative and belonged to the group of 350 or so seronegative cohort members. Each donor provided a peripheral blood sample, and peripheral blood mononuclear cells were used for TCR beta sequencing. The Qiagen DNeasy Blood Extraction Kit was used to extract genomic DNA from the blood cell samples.

Sequenced input: PBMCs. The chain was built from TRBV14 and TRBJ1-6; matching of 6 bases hints at TRBD1 as the D gene. The source is a man aged 30 to 45 in good health and CMV-seronegative. Read as DNA, the sequence is TGTGCCAGCAGCCTCACCTTACAGGGTACCCTCCACTTT. This codes for CASSLTLQGTLHF.